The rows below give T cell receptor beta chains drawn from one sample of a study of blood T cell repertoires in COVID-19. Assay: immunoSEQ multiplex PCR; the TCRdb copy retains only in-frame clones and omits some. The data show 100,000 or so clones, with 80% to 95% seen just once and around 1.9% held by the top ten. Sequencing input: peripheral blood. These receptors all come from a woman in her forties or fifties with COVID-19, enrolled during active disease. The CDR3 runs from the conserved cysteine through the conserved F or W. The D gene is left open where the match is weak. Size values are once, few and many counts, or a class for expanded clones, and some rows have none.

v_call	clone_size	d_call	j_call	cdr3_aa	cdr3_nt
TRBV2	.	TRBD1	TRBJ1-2	CASSENGQEITF	TGTGCCAGCAGTGAAAACGGACAGGAGATAACCTTC
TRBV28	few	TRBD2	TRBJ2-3	CASSLPTSGAHMNTDTQYF	TGTGCCAGCAGTTTGCCGACGAGCGGGGCCCACATGAACACAGATACGCAGTATTTT
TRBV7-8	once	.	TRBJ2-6	CASSLSVSGANVLTF	TGTGCCAGCAGCTTGTCCGTCTCTGGGGCCAACGTCCTGACTTTC
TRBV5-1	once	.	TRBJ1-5	CASSLAGQDNQPQHF	TGCGCCAGCAGCTTGGCGGGACAAGACAATCAGCCCCAGCATTTT
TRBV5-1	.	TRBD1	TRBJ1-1	CASSQRTGGGTEAFF	TGCGCCAGCAGCCAGAGGACAGGGGGAGGCACTGAAGCTTTCTTT
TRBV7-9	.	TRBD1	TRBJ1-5	CASSSLGTGGYQPQHF	TGTGCCAGCAGCTCCCTCGGGACAGGGGGTTACCAGCCCCAGCATTTT
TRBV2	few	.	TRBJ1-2	CASSLQGPGYTF	TGTGCCAGCAGCTTACAGGGACCAGGCTACACCTTC
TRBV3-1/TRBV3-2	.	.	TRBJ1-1	CASSQDRGLWTEAFF	TGTGCCAGCAGCCAAGACAGGGGTTTATGGACTGAAGCTTTCTTT
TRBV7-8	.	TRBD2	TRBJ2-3	CASNDRLRGGRMGTDTQYF	TGTGCCAGCAACGATCGCTTGCGGGGGGGCCGGATGGGCACAGATACGCAGTATTTT
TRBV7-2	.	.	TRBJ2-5	CASSLDRVKSETQYF	TGTGCCAGCAGCTTAGACAGGGTGAAAAGTGAGACCCAGTACTTC
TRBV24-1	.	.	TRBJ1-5	CATSDPGESNQPQHF	TGTGCCACCAGTGACCCTGGAGAGAGCAATCAGCCCCAGCATTTT
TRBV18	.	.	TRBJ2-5	CASRDYQETQYF	TGTGCCAGCCGGGACTACCAAGAGACCCAGTACTTC
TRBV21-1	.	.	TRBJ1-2	CASSSSGGQGLYGYTF	TGTGCCAGCAGCTCCTCGGGGGGACAGGGGCTCTATGGCTACACCTTC
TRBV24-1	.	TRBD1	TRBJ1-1	CATSDSSTGGTEAFF	TGTGCCACCAGTGATTCTTCGACAGGGGGCACTGAAGCTTTCTTT
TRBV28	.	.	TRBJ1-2	CASSLLAPSVEGYTF	TGTGCCAGCAGTTTATTGGCCCCCTCCGTGGAGGGCTACACCTTC
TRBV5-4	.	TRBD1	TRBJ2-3	CASSLSTGGTDTQYF	TGTGCCAGCAGCTTGTCGACAGGGGGAACAGATACGCAGTATTTT
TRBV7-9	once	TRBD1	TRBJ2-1	CASSFGQGLTYNEQFF	TGTGCCAGCAGCTTCGGACAGGGCCTGACTTACAATGAGCAGTTCTTC
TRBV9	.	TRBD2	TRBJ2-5	CASSPYTGGGPREAQYF	TGTGCCAGCAGCCCGTACACTGGCGGGGGGCCAAGAGAGGCCCAGTACTTC
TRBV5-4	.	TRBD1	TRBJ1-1	CASSFDRGLNTEAFF	TGTGCCAGCAGCTTTGACAGGGGCCTGAACACTGAAGCTTTCTTT
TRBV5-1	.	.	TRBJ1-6	CASSGGRASSNSPLHF	TGCGCCAGCAGCGGGGGCAGGGCGTCGAGTAATTCACCCCTCCACTTT
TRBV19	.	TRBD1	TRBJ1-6	CASSTRQGGSPLHF	TGTGCCAGTAGTACGCGACAGGGCGGCTCACCCCTCCACTTT
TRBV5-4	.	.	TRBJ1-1	CASSLGEGTEAFF	TGTGCCAGCAGCTTAGGGGAAGGGACTGAAGCTTTCTTT
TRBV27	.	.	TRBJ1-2	CASGTRPNYGYTF	TGTGCCAGCGGGACAAGACCTAACTATGGCTACACCTTC
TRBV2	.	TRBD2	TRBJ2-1	CASSATSGDSSEQFF	TGTGCCAGCAGTGCGACTAGCGGGGATTCGAGTGAGCAGTTCTTC
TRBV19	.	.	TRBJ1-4	CASRESGLTNEKLFF	TGTGCCAGTAGGGAATCAGGATTAACTAATGAAAAACTGTTTTTT
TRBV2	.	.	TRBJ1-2	CATLGQLIYGYTF	TGTGCCACCCTGGGACAACTTATCTATGGCTACACCTTC
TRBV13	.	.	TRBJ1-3	CASSLGSIGNTIYF	TGTGCCAGCAGCTTAGGTTCCATTGGAAACACCATATATTTT